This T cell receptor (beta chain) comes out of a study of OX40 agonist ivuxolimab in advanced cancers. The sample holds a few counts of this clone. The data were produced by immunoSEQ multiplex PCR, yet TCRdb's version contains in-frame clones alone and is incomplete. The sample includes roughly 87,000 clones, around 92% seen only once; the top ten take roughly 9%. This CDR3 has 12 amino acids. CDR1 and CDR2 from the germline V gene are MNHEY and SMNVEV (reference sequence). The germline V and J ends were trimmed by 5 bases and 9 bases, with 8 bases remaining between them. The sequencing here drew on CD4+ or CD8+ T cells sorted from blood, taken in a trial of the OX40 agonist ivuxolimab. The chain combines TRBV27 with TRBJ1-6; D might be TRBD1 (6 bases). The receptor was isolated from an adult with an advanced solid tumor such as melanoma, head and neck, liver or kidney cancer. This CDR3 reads CASSRGGSPLHF. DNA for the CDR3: TGTGCCAGCAGTCGAGGGGGTTCACCCCTCCACTTT.